This T cell receptor (beta chain) came from a study of cytomegalovirus exposure and HLA in healthy donors. Findings and caveats of the study: In vitro testing confirmed a few CMV-associated chains as specific for CMV antigens.

The PCR employed 60 Vbeta primers together with 13 Jbeta primers. Clones were sequenced by immunoSEQ multiplex PCR, and TCRdb holds only the in-frame ones, with some missing. Across roughly 120,000 clones, the top ten clones capture about 2.3% of the sample. Notes on this clone: What it binds is unknown.

The V and J ends lost 0 bases and 6 bases, in that order; junction bases with no gene match: 9. Germline V gene lookup returns CDR1 MNHEY and CDR2 SVGAGI. The CDR3 totals 16 residues. There were likely unrecorded immune exposures, though donors were nominally healthy when sampled. The clonotype originates from a man aged 35 to 55 in good health and CMV-seronegative. This rearrangement joins TRBV6-5 to TRBJ2-7, with 9 nucleotides matching TRBD1. Sequences were obtained from PBMCs. CDR3 in DNA: TGTGCCAGCAGTTACTCTAGGCGGGACAGGGTATCCGAGCAGTACTTC. Translating it yields CASSYSRRDRVSEQYF.